This T cell receptor (beta chain) originates from a study of blood T cell repertoires in COVID-19. The CDR3 extends over 13 amino acids. CDR1 is MNHEY and CDR2 is SMNVEV in the germline V gene (reference sequence). Trimming left V 8 bases short and J 2 bases short, with 13 bases between. Generated by immunoSEQ multiplex PCR, the TCRdb table keeps only in-frame clones and is missing some. This repertoire shows 300,000 to 350,000 clones, around nine tenths found once; its top ten account for roughly 3.9%. The source of this sequence is a woman aged 25 to 45 who had been exposed to COVID-19. The J gene is TRBJ2-7, the V gene TRBV27; a weak D match, TRBD2 (5 bases). The specimen was PBMCs or T cells enriched from blood (not recorded which). DNA of the CDR3: TGTGCCAGCCGTCCCTACGGGGCCTACGAGCAGTACTTC. Residues: CASRPYGAYEQYF.